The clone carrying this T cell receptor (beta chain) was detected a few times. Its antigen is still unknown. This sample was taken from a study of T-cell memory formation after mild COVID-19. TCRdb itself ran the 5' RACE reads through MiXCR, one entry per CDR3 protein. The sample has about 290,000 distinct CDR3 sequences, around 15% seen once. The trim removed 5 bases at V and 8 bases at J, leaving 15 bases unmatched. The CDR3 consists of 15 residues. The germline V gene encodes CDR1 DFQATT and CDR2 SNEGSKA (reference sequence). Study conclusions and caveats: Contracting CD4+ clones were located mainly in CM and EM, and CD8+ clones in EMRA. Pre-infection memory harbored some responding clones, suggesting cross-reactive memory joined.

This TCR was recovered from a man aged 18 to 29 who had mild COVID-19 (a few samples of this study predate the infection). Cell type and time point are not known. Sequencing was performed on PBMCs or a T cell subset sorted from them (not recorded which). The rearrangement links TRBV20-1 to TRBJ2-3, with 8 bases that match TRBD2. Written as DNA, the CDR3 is TGCAGTGCTGTGACTAGCGTTCAGTCCTTCGGTACGCAGTATTTT. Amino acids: CSAVTSVQSFGTQYF.